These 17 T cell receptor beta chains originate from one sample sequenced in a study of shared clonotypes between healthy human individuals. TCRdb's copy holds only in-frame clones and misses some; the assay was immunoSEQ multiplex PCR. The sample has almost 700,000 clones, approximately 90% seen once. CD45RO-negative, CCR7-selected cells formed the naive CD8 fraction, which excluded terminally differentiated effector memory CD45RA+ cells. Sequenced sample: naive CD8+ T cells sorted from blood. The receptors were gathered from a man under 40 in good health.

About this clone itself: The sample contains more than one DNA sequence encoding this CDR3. The CDR3 loop is CASSAGQGGYEQYF. In DNA form, the CDR3 reads TGTGCCAGCAGCGCAGGACAGGGGGGCTACGAGCAGTACTTC. The chain combines TRBV9 with TRBJ2-7, with 10 positions matching TRBD1. The CDR3 runs 14 residues. CDR1 SGDLS and CDR2 YYNGEE come from the germline V gene. With V trimmed by 3 bases and J by 3 bases, 3 bases remained unmatched.

The CDR3: CASSISLAGDEQYF. The CDR3 DNA follows: TGTGCCAGTAGTATCTCTTTGGCAGGCGACGAGCAGTACTTC. The chain recombines TRBV19 with TRBJ2-7; D remains unclear. The germline gives CDR1 LNHDA, CDR2 SQIVND (reference sequence). The V gene lost 3 bases and the J gene lost 5 bases, with 14 bases spanning the gap. The CDR3 is made up of 14 amino acids.

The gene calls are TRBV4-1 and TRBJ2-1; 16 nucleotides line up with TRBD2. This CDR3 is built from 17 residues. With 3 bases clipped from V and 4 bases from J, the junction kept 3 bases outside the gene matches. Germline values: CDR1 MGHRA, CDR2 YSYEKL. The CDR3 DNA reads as TGCGCCAGCAGCCAGGAGGGACTAGCGGGAGGGTACAATGAGCAGTTCTTC. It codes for CASSQEGLAGGYNEQFF.

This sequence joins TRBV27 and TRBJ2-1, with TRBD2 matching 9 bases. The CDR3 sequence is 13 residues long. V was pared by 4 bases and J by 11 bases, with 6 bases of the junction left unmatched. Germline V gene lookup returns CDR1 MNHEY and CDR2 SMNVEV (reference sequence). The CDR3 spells CASSSGTSYQQFF. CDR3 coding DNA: TGTGCCAGCAGTTCCGGGACTAGCTATCAGCAGTTCTTC.

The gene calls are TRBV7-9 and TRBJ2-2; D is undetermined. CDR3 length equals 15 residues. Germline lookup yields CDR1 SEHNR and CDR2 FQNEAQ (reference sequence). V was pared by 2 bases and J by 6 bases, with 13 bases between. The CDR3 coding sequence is TGTGCCAGCAGCTTAATTCTGGCGGAAGCCGGGGAGCTGTTTTTT. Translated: CASSLILAEAGELFF. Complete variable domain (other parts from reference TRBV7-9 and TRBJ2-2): DTGVSQNPRHKITKRGQNVTFRCDPISEHNRLYWYRQTLGQGPEFLTYFQNEAQLEKSRLLSDRFSAERPKGSFSTLEIQRTEQGDSAMYLCASSLILAEAGELFFGEGSRLTVL.

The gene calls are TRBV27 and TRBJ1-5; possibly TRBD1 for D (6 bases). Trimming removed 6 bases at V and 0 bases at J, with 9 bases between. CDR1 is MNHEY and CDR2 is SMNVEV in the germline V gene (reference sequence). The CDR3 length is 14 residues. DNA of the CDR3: TGTGCCAGCAGAGAGGGGGTTAGCAATCAGCCCCAGCATTTT. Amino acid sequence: CASREGVSNQPQHF.

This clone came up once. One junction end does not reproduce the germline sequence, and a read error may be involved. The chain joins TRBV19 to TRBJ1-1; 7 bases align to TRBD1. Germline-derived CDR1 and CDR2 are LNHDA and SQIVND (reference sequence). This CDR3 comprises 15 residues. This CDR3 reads CASSRDSGMNTEAFF. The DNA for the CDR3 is TGTGCCAGCAGTAGGGACAGCGGGATGAACACTGAAGCTTTCTTT.

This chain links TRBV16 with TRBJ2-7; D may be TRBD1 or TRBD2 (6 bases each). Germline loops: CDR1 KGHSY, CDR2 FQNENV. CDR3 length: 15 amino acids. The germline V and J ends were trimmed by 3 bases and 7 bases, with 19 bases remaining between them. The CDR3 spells CASSHHPGGLEEQYF. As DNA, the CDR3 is TGTGCCAGCAGCCACCATCCCGGGGGCCTGGAAGAGCAGTACTTC.

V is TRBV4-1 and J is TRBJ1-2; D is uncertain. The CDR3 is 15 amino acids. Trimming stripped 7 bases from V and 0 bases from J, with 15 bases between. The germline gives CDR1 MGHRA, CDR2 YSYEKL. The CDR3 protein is CASTLYQSTNYGYTF. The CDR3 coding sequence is TGCGCCAGCACCTTATATCAGTCGACTAACTATGGCTACACCTTC.

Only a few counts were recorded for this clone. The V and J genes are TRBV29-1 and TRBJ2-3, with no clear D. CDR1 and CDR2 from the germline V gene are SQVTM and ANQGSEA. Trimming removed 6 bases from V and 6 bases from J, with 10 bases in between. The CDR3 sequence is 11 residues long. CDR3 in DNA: TGCAGCGTCCCCGAGGAGGATACGCAGTATTTT. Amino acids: CSVPEEDTQYF.

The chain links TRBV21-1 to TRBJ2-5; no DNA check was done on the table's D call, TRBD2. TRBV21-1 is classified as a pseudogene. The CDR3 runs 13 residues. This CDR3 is CASSFRTEETQYF. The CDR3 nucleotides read TGTGCCAGCAGCTTCCGGACTGAAGAGACCCAGTACTTC.

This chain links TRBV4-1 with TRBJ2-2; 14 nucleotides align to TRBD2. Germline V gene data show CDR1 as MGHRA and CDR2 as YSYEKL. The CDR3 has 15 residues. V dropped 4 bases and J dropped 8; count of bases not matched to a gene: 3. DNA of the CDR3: TGCGCCAGCAGCCGGGGACTAGCGGGAGAGGGGGAGCTGTTTTTT. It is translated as CASSRGLAGEGELFF.

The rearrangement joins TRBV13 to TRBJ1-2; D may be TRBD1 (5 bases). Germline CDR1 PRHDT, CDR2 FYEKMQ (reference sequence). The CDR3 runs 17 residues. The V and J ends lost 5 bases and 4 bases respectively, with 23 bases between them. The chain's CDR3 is CASSPPIDGDAGYGYTF. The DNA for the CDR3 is TGTGCCAGCAGCCCGCCTATCGATGGGGACGCGGGCTATGGCTACACCTTC.

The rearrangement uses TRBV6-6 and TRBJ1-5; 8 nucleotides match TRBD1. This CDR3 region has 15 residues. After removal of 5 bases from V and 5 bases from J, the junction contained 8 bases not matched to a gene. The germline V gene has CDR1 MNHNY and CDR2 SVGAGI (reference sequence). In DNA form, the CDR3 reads TGTGCCAGCAGTCGAGGGACAGGCCTCGATCAGCCCCAGCATTTT. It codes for CASSRGTGLDQPQHF.

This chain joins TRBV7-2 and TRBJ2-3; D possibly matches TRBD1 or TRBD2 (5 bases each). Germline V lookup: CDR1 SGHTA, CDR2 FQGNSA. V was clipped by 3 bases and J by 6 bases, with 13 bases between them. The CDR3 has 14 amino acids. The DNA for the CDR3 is TGTGCCAGCAGCTTCTCGGTCGGGGCGGATACGCAGTATTTT. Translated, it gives CASSFSVGADTQYF.

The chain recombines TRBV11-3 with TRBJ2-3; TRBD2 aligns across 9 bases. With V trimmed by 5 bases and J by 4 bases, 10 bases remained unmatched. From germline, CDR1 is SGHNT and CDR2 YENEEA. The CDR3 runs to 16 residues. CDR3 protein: CASSDRGGRAPDTQYF. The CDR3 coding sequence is TGTGCCAGCAGCGATAGAGGCGGGAGGGCCCCAGATACGCAGTATTTT.

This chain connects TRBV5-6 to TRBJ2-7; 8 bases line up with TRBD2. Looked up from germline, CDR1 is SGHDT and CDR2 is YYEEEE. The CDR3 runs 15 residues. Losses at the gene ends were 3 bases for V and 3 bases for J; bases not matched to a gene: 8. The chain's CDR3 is CASSWSGLAGYEQYF. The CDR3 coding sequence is TGTGCCAGCAGCTGGAGTGGGCTAGCGGGCTACGAGCAGTACTTC.